The 32 T cell receptor beta chains presented below share a single source sample, sequenced in a study of T cell changes during pregnancy in multiple sclerosis. Assay used: immunoSEQ multiplex PCR; TCRdb lists only in-frame clones, some missing. The table lists 45,000 to 55,000 clones, around 90% of them singletons. Specimen: peripheral blood, collected in the first trimester of pregnancy. All receptors come from a female donor with multiple sclerosis, enrolled in a pregnancy study.

The chain employs TRBV18 and TRBJ1-5, with D tentatively TRBD1 (6 bases). The V end was cut by 5 bases, the J end by 4 bases, with 9 bases between. Per germline, CDR1 KGHSH and CDR2 LQKENI. The CDR3 has 13 amino acids. The CDR3 DNA is TGTGCCAGCTCAACAGGGATAAATCAGCCCCAGCATTTT. This sequence encodes CASSTGINQPQHF. The full variable domain, in which reference TRBV18 and TRBJ1-5 provide the parts outside the CDR3, is NAGVMQNPRHLVRRRGQEARLRCSPMKGHSHVYWYRQLPEEGLKFMVYLQKENIIDESGMPKERFSAEFPKEGPSILRIQQVVRGDSAAYFCASSTGINQPQHFGDGTRLSIL.

The rearrangement uses TRBV6-5 and TRBJ1-2; 9 bases fit TRBD1. J lost 5 bases, V lost 4 bases, and 8 bases had no gene match. The CDR3 is 15 amino acids. CDR1 and CDR2 from the germline V gene are MNHEY and SVGAGI. The CDR3 region has the DNA TGTGCCAGCAGTTGGGGCGGGACAGGGTGGTATGGCTACACCTTC. This sequence encodes CASSWGGTGWYGYTF.

In DNA, the CDR3 is TGTGCCAGCTCACCGAATAAGGGAGATGGCTACACCTTC. Its translation: CASSPNKGDGYTF. The chain carries TRBV18 and TRBJ1-2; D unresolved. The CDR3 is 13 amino acids. Germline V gene lookup returns CDR1 KGHSH and CDR2 LQKENI. Trimming cost V 3 bases and J 6 bases, with 11 bases left between them.

This clone was seen just once. The genes are TRBV2 and TRBJ1-2; TRBD1 is a possible D gene (6 bases). Germline CDR1 and CDR2: SNHLY and FYNNEI. Deletions cut 3 bases from V and 5 bases from J, with 22 bases between. CDR3 length: 17 residues. The CDR3 DNA reads as TGTGCCAGCAGTGAGGGGGCAGGACATCTAAGGGGATATGGCTACACCTTC. Translating it yields CASSEGAGHLRGYGYTF.

The chain carries TRBV7-9 and TRBJ2-5, with D perhaps matching TRBD1 (6 bases). V was trimmed by 1 base and J by 3 bases, leaving 9 bases between them. This CDR3 is built from 14 residues. Per the germline V gene, CDR1 is SEHNR and CDR2 is FQNEAQ (reference sequence). The CDR3 region has the DNA TGTGCCAGCAGCTTAGGGACAGCCAAAGAGACCCAGTACTTC. This codes for CASSLGTAKETQYF. The full variable domain, its missing parts supplied by reference TRBV7-9 and TRBJ2-5, is DTGVSQNPRHKITKRGQNVTFRCDPISEHNRLYWYRQTLGQGPEFLTYFQNEAQLEKSRLLSDRFSAERPKGSFSTLEIQRTEQGDSAMYLCASSLGTAKETQYFGPGTRLLVL.

V gene TRBV12-5 combines with J gene TRBJ1-2; TRBD1 is a possible D gene (6 bases). With 1 base removed from V and 8 bases from J, the gap between germline ends came to 17 bases. Germline CDR1 is LGHNT and CDR2 is FRNRAP. There are 15 residues in the CDR3. CDR3 nucleotides: TGTGCTAGTGGTTTGGGACCAACCACAGGGTTGGGCTACACCTTC. Its translation: CASGLGPTTGLGYTF.

The V gene is TRBV19, the J gene TRBJ1-5; 8 positions match TRBD1. V lost 6 bases to trimming and J lost 2 bases; unmatched junction nucleotides: 6. CDR3 length: 15 residues. The germline gives CDR1 LNHDA, CDR2 SQIVND (reference sequence). CDR3 nucleotide sequence: TGTGCCAGTAGGTTACAGGGGGGTGGCAATCAGCCCCAGCATTTT. This gives the protein CASRLQGGGNQPQHF.

Remarks on this clone: One junction end does not reproduce the germline sequence, and a read error may be involved. The chain links TRBV7-7 to TRBJ2-5; TRBD1 aligns across 7 bases. The germline gives CDR1 SSHAT, CDR2 FNYEAQ (reference sequence). The CDR3 is 13 amino acids. The CDR3: CASSRGQQETQYF. CDR3 sequence (DNA): TGTGCTAGCAGCAGGGGACAGCAAGAGACCCAGTACTTC.

The chain carries TRBV27 and TRBJ2-7; 7 nucleotides match TRBD2. Trimming at V came to 5 bases and at J to 4 bases, leaving 14 bases not matched to a gene. The CDR3 totals 16 residues. Germline loops: CDR1 MNHEY, CDR2 SMNVEV (reference sequence). DNA of the CDR3: TGTGCCAGCAGTCACCGTGGACTAGGTTACTCTTACGAGCAGTACTTC. Its protein product is CASSHRGLGYSYEQYF.

The chain employs TRBV27 and TRBJ2-2, with 7 bases lining up with TRBD1. The CDR3 contains 15 residues. Trimming cost V 1 base and J 7 bases; bases outside gene matches: 6. Germline V gene sequence: CDR1 MNHEY, CDR2 SMNVEV (reference sequence). The CDR3 loop is CASSLFVQGDGELFF. CDR3 sequence (DNA): TGTGCCAGCAGTTTATTCGTCCAGGGGGACGGGGAGCTGTTTTTT.

V is TRBV27 and J is TRBJ1-5; 11 nucleotides match TRBD1. From germline, CDR1 is MNHEY and CDR2 SMNVEV (reference sequence). The CDR3 runs to 18 residues. Trimming took 8 bases from V and 1 from J; bases not matched to a gene: 13. The chain's CDR3 is CASRPGDRGLGSNQPQHF. The CDR3 coding sequence is TGTGCCAGCCGACCGGGGGACAGGGGGTTAGGGAGCAATCAGCCCCAGCATTTT.

This clone was observed once. The chain is built from TRBV5-1 and TRBJ1-3, with D tentatively TRBD1 (6 bases). The ends were cut back, 4 bases at V and 0 bases at J, with 11 bases in the middle. Germline CDR1 SGHRS, CDR2 YFSETQ. This CDR3 spans 15 amino acids. Here the CDR3 reads CASSQGHFSGNTIYF. The DNA of the CDR3 is TGCGCCAGCAGCCAGGGACACTTCTCTGGAAACACCATATATTTT.

This CDR3 is CAIGGAGRTQYF. CDR3 DNA: TGTGCCATCGGGGGGGCAGGTCGGACCCAGTACTTC. The chain couples TRBV10-3 to TRBJ2-5; TRBD2 is a possible D gene (7 bases). V was trimmed by 8 bases and J by 7 bases, leaving 14 bases between them. CDR1 ENHRY and CDR2 SYGVKD come from the germline V gene. The CDR3 loop spans 12 amino acids.

The chain carries TRBV9 and TRBJ1-2; D is ambiguous. The V end lost 7 bases, the J end lost 6 bases, and 16 bases lay between the germline ends. This CDR3 comprises 13 residues. Germline V lookup: CDR1 SGDLS, CDR2 YYNGEE. The CDR3 DNA sequence: TGTGCCAGCGCTACCTGGTGGGCGCATGGCTACACCTTC. Its protein is CASATWWAHGYTF.

This clone was seen only once. This chain connects TRBV4-2 to TRBJ2-3; 10 bases are shared with TRBD2. CDR1 LGHNA and CDR2 YNFKEQ come from the germline V gene. Trimming took 1 base from V and 4 from J; bases not matched to a gene: 2. The CDR3 contains 15 residues. CDR3 DNA sequence: TGTGCCAGCAGCCAAGGGACTAGCGGTGCAGATACGCAGTATTTT. This sequence encodes CASSQGTSGADTQYF.

The chain carries TRBV2 and TRBJ1-2, with TRBD1 identical over 8 bases. CDR1 and CDR2 (germline): SNHLY, FYNNEI. The CDR3 runs 13 residues. V dropped 8 bases and J dropped 4; count of bases not matched to a gene: 6. The CDR3 here is CASAGGAGYGYTF. The CDR3 DNA is TGTGCCAGCGCAGGGGGCGCAGGCTATGGCTACACCTTC.

The chain recombines TRBV19 with TRBJ1-5; D is possibly TRBD1 (6 bases). V was trimmed by 2 bases and J by 4 bases, leaving 12 bases between them. The CDR3 has 15 amino acids. Germline CDR1 reads LNHDA; CDR2 reads SQIVND (reference sequence). As DNA, the CDR3 is TGTGCCAGTAGTATAATGAGGGGGTCTAATCAGCCCCAGCATTTT. The encoded protein is CASSIMRGSNQPQHF.

V usage is TRBV4-3 and J usage is TRBJ1-1; 7 bases fit TRBD1. V was clipped by 0 bases and J by 5 bases; unmatched bases: 6. The V gene's germline CDR1 is LGHNA and CDR2 YSLEER. The CDR3 is 15 amino acids. The CDR3 sequence: CASSQDPRQGTEAFF. Here the CDR3 DNA reads TGCGCCAGCAGCCAAGATCCCAGACAGGGAACTGAAGCTTTCTTT.

This chain uses TRBV27 with TRBJ2-7; D perhaps matches TRBD1 (6 bases). This CDR3 comprises 14 residues. The V end lost 6 bases, the J end lost 2 bases, and 14 bases lay between the germline ends. Germline CDR1 is MNHEY and CDR2 is SMNVEV (reference sequence). The CDR3 nucleotides read TGTGCCAGCAGCTATACAGGGATCCCCTACGAGCAGTACTTC. It translates to CASSYTGIPYEQYF.

This chain connects TRBV5-1 to TRBJ2-1; 9 nucleotides agree with TRBD1. Trimming removed 4 bases from V and 6 bases from J; junction bases left unmatched: 14. CDR3 length: 17 residues. The germline gives CDR1 SGHRS, CDR2 YFSETQ. This chain's CDR3 is CASSAPTGGGLGNEQFF. The CDR3 DNA is TGCGCCAGCAGCGCCCCAACAGGGGGCGGGTTGGGCAATGAGCAGTTCTTC.

This chain uses TRBV6-6 with TRBJ2-2; 9 bases map to TRBD1. The CDR3 runs to 13 residues. The ends lost 4 bases at V and 7 bases at J; junction bases unmatched: 1. CDR1 MNHNY and CDR2 SVGAGI come from the germline V gene (reference sequence). CDR3 nucleotide sequence: TGTGCCAGCAGTTGGACAGGGGTCGGGGAGCTGTTTTTT. This gives the protein CASSWTGVGELFF.

This sequence joins TRBV18 and TRBJ2-3; D gene ambiguous. Germline V lookup: CDR1 KGHSH, CDR2 LQKENI. The CDR3 length is 14 residues. With 0 bases removed from V and 0 bases from J, the gap between germline ends came to 4 bases. CDR3 region: CASSPPTSTDTQYF. Written as DNA, the CDR3 is TGTGCCAGCTCACCACCCACTAGCACAGATACGCAGTATTTT.

The V gene is TRBV5-1, the J gene TRBJ2-5, with a weak D call TRBD1 (6 bases). In germline, CDR1 is SGHRS, CDR2 YFSETQ. Trimming cost V 2 bases and J 5 bases, with 13 bases left between them. The CDR3 is 14 residues long. In nucleotides, the CDR3 is TGCGCCAGCAGCTTTCCTACCCAGGGGGAGACCCAGTACTTC. It yields the protein CASSFPTQGETQYF. The full variable domain, rest sourced from reference TRBV5-1 and TRBJ2-5, is KAGVTQTPRYLIKTRGQQVTLSCSPISGHRSVSWYQQTPGQGLQFLFEYFSETQRNKGNFPGRFSGRQFSNSRSEMNVSTLELGDSALYLCASSFPTQGETQYFGPGTRLLVL.

This sequence joins TRBV11-2 and TRBJ2-1, with D maybe TRBD1 (6 bases). The germline V and J ends were trimmed by 1 base and 1 base, with 11 bases remaining between them. Germline V CDR1 and CDR2: SGHAT, FQNNGV. This CDR3 has 16 amino acids. The CDR3 spells CASSLGPGASYNEQFF. The CDR3 DNA reads as TGTGCCAGCAGCTTAGGACCAGGGGCGTCCTACAATGAGCAGTTCTTC.

The CDR3 loop reads CASSRWGEDYGYTF. The CDR3 nucleotides read TGCGCCAGCAGCCGTTGGGGGGAGGACTATGGCTACACCTTC. This chain joins TRBV4-3 and TRBJ1-2; D might be TRBD1 (5 bases). The CDR3 extends over 14 amino acids. With 4 bases removed from V and 3 bases from J, the gap between germline ends came to 12 bases. Germline-derived CDR1 and CDR2 are LGHNA and YSLEER.

The V gene is TRBV4-2, the J gene TRBJ2-3; D gene unclear. There are 13 residues in the CDR3. The V gene lost 0 bases and the J gene lost 10 bases, with 11 bases spanning the gap. The germline CDR1 and CDR2 sequences are LGHNA and YNFKEQ. CDR3 sequence (DNA): TGTGCCAGCAGCCAAGAGTACACCCTGGCGCAGTATTTT. Amino acid sequence: CASSQEYTLAQYF.

The gene calls are TRBV13 and TRBJ2-3, with 8 bases fitting TRBD2. The CDR3 has 16 residues. The J segment lost 6 bases and the V segment lost 4 bases, leaving 12 bases of the junction unmatched. CDR1 and CDR2 from the germline V gene are PRHDT and FYEKMQ (reference sequence). CDR3 sequence: CASSSQMSGGYDTQYF. The CDR3 DNA reads as TGTGCCAGCAGCTCCCAGATGTCGGGGGGGTACGATACGCAGTATTTT.

The rearrangement links TRBV7-3 to TRBJ2-1; TRBD2 agrees at 10 bases. With V trimmed by 5 bases and J by 14 bases, 9 bases remained unmatched. Germline V gene data show CDR1 as SGHTA and CDR2 as FQGTGA. The CDR3 length is 13 residues. Here the CDR3 DNA reads TGTGCCAGCAGCGCCCAGCGGGGGGGAGAGGAGTTCTTC. Its translation: CASSAQRGGEEFF.

This chain joins TRBV5-1 and TRBJ2-1; TRBD1 matches 7 bases. The germline V gene has CDR1 SGHRS and CDR2 YFSETQ. V lost 2 bases to trimming and J lost 2 bases; unmatched junction nucleotides: 4. CDR3 size: 15 residues. The CDR3: CASSFRGSTYNEQFF. As DNA, the CDR3 is TGCGCCAGCAGCTTCAGGGGGTCGACCTACAATGAGCAGTTCTTC.

The CDR3 sequence is CASSQEVVGGEETQYF. The CDR3 coding sequence is TGCGCCAGCAGCCAAGAAGTGGTCGGGGGAGAAGAGACCCAGTACTTC. The chain recombines TRBV4-3 with TRBJ2-5, with a possible D match to TRBD2 (6 bases). This CDR3 spans 16 amino acids. V shed 0 bases and J shed 3 bases, with 14 bases lying between them. Looked up from germline, CDR1 is LGHNA and CDR2 is YSLEER.

This chain uses TRBV5-6 with TRBJ2-7; 11 bases line up with TRBD2. J gave up 4 bases and V 3 bases, and 12 bases lay outside the gene matches. This CDR3 has 17 residues. The germline CDR1 and CDR2 sequences are SGHDT and YYEEEE. The CDR3 region has the DNA TGTGCCAGCAGCTCGGGGCTTAGACTAGCGGGGTTGTACGAGCAGTACTTC. It codes for CASSSGLRLAGLYEQYF.

The rearrangement joins TRBV28 to TRBJ2-3, with 8 bases aligning to TRBD2. Trimming removed 7 bases from V and 4 bases from J; junction bases left unmatched: 4. CDR1 is MDHEN, CDR2 SYDVKM, per germline. This CDR3 spans 13 amino acids. The chain's CDR3 is CASIHGGADTQYF. Written as DNA, the CDR3 is TGTGCCAGCATCCACGGGGGGGCAGATACGCAGTATTTT.